The 21 T cell receptor beta chains listed next were all sequenced from one sample in a study of response to subunit inactivated influenza vaccine. TCRdb reprocessed the RT-PCR reads via MiXCR and lists one record per CDR3 protein. The table includes roughly 540,000 distinct CDR3 sequences, less than 25% detected once. This same sample was also part of a study on T cells expressing NK-cell markers. This second study notes: The authors made TCR beta cDNA libraries by 5'RACE template switching. This switching added a universal primer site and UMIs.

The sample was CD4+ T cells sorted from PBMCs, taken roughly 12 days after vaccination. These receptors came from a man in his fifties or sixties who received an inactivated influenza vaccine.

Of note for this clonotype: The junction and the germline gene differ at one end; a read error may be behind it. The chain has TRBV19 and TRBJ1-5, with D unresolved. There are 13 residues in the CDR3. Germline-derived CDR1 and CDR2 are LNHDA and SQIVND (reference sequence). This chain's CDR3 is CASGPPGNQPQHF. The CDR3 DNA reads TGTGCCAGCGGGCCCCCGGGCAACCAGCCCCAGCATTTT. Together with reference TRBV19 and TRBJ1-5, the CDR3 gives the full variable domain: DGGITQSPKYLFRKEGQNVTLSCEQNLNHDAMYWYRQDPGQGLRLIYYSQIVNDFQKGDIAEGYSVSREKKESFPLTVTSAQKNPTAFYLCASGPPGNQPQHFGDGTRLSIL.

The genes are TRBV25-1 and TRBJ2-6; no definite D call. The CDR3 runs to 14 residues. The V end was cut by 5 bases, the J end by 4 bases, with 9 bases between. Germline V CDR1 and CDR2: MGHDK, SYGVNS. CDR3 loop: CASSPMGGANVLTF. CDR3 coding DNA: TGTGCCAGCAGTCCCATGGGGGGGGCCAACGTCCTGACTTTC.

The chain couples TRBV12-3 or TRBV12-4 to TRBJ1-2; D unresolved. This CDR3 contains 15 residues. Trimming removed 3 bases from V and 5 bases from J, with 16 bases in between. The CDR3 reads CASSFTPTGGYGYTF. Here the CDR3 DNA reads TGTGCCAGCAGTTTCACTCCGACGGGCGGGTATGGCTACACCTTC.

Here the CDR3 reads CSVGVSADYEQFF. The CDR3 nucleotides read TGCAGCGTTGGAGTTTCTGCGGATTATGAGCAGTTCTTC. The V call is TRBV29-1, the J call TRBJ2-1, with D unresolved. CDR1 and CDR2 (germline): SQVTM, ANQGSEA. Between the trimmed V and J ends, which lost 4 bases and 8 bases, there was a span of 15 bases. This CDR3 has 13 amino acids.

This clonotype has only a few counts. The chain couples TRBV6-5 to TRBJ1-2; TRBD1 might be the D (5 bases). There are 15 residues in the CDR3. V shed 4 bases and J shed 2 bases, with 14 bases lying between them. From germline, CDR1 is MNHEY and CDR2 SVGAGI. CDR3 DNA sequence: TGTGCCAGCAGTTCGGTCGGCAGGGCCAACTATGGCTACACCTTC. Amino acids: CASSSVGRANYGYTF.

The sample holds a few counts of this clonotype. This chain connects TRBV4-1 to TRBJ2-2, with D unclear. The CDR3 extends over 16 amino acids. Per germline, CDR1 MGHRA and CDR2 YSYEKL. Trimming stripped 1 base from V and 1 base from J, with 10 bases between. CDR3 coding DNA: TGCGCCAGCAGCCAAGGCTTTTTGGGGAACACCGGGGAGCTGTTTTTT. Translating gives CASSQGFLGNTGELFF.

This clonotype has a handful of counts. This rearrangement joins TRBV18 to TRBJ1-2, with D tentatively TRBD1 (5 bases). The germline V and J ends were trimmed by 1 base and 4 bases, with 13 bases remaining between them. The CDR3 is 15 amino acids. CDR1 is KGHSH and CDR2 is LQKENI in the germline V gene. CDR3 sequence (DNA): TGTGCCAGCTCACCACGATCAGGGCAAGGCTATGGCTACACCTTC. This gives the protein CASSPRSGQGYGYTF. The whole variable domain, remainder taken from reference TRBV18 and TRBJ1-2, is NAGVMQNPRHLVRRRGQEARLRCSPMKGHSHVYWYRQLPEEGLKFMVYLQKENIIDESGMPKERFSAEFPKEGPSILRIQQVVRGDSAAYFCASSPRSGQGYGYTFGSGTRLTVV.

Ten or more counts support this clonotype. The chain carries TRBV5-1 and TRBJ1-1, with 10 bases aligning to TRBD1. This CDR3 region has 14 residues. In germline, CDR1 is SGHRS, CDR2 YFSETQ. Trimming cost V 5 bases and J 6 bases; bases outside gene matches: 7. CDR3 in DNA: TGCGCCAGCAGTCAAAGACAGGGGGCGGCTGAAGCTTTCTTT. It translates to CASSQRQGAAEAFF.

This sequence joins TRBV12-5 and TRBJ1-2; weak D call: TRBD1 (6 bases). V lost 0 bases to trimming and J lost 0 bases, with 14 bases between them. Germline V CDR1 and CDR2: LGHNT, FRNRAP. This CDR3 has 17 residues. The CDR3 bases are TGTGCTAGTGGTTTGGTACTCTCAGGGGCTCCTAACTATGGCTACACCTTC. This codes for CASGLVLSGAPNYGYTF.

The genes are TRBV24-1 and TRBJ2-1; 10 nucleotides line up with TRBD2. The V gene's germline CDR1 is KGHDR and CDR2 SFDVKD. The V and J ends lost 0 bases and 1 base, in that order; junction bases with no gene match: 2. The CDR3 sequence is 17 residues long. The CDR3, as DNA: TGTGCCACCAGTGATTTGAGCGGGGGGGCATCCTACAATGAGCAGTTCTTC. Protein: CATSDLSGGASYNEQFF.

J is TRBJ1-2 and V is TRBV11-2, with D possibly being TRBD1 (5 bases). The V and J ends lost 4 bases and 6 bases respectively, with 15 bases between them. The CDR3 is 14 amino acids. CDR1 is SGHAT and CDR2 is FQNNGV in the germline V gene. CDR3 amino acids: CASSWEMGGDGYTF. CDR3 bases: TGTGCCAGCAGCTGGGAGATGGGGGGGGATGGCTACACCTTC. The whole variable domain, remainder taken from reference TRBV11-2 and TRBJ1-2, is EAGVAQSPRYKIIEKRQSVAFWCNPISGHATLYWYQQILGQGPKLLIQFQNNGVVDDSQLPKDRFSAERLKGVDSTLKIQPAKLEDSAVYLCASSWEMGGDGYTFGSGTRLTVV.

This clonotype has only a few counts. The chain combines TRBV6-5 with TRBJ2-1, with unresolved D. The V gene's germline CDR1 is MNHEY and CDR2 SVGAGI. There are 11 residues in the CDR3. V was trimmed by 6 bases and J by 8 bases, leaving 8 bases between them. CDR3 amino acids: CASRRSYEQFF. CDR3 sequence (DNA): TGTGCCAGCAGACGCAGCTATGAGCAGTTCTTC.

This clonotype was counted a few times. The chain links TRBV6-5 to TRBJ2-2, with TRBD1 matching 7 bases. The germline CDR1 and CDR2 sequences are MNHEY and SVGAGI. The CDR3 has 18 amino acids. The ends lost 0 bases at V and 1 base at J; junction bases unmatched: 8. The CDR3 reads CASSYSVTGQKNTGELFF. In DNA form, the CDR3 reads TGTGCCAGCAGTTACTCCGTGACGGGACAGAAGAACACCGGGGAGCTGTTTTTT.

The chain uses TRBV27 and TRBJ2-2; possible D gene TRBD1, 6 bases. V lost 5 bases and J lost 3, with 13 bases in between. The CDR3 is 15 residues long. Germline CDR1 and CDR2: MNHEY and SMNVEV (reference sequence). The CDR3 reads CASSPLTGHTGELFF. The CDR3 DNA is TGTGCCAGCAGTCCCTTGACAGGACACACCGGGGAGCTGTTTTTT.

In this sample, this clonotype turned up a few times. The chain links TRBV3-1 to TRBJ1-4; tentatively, D is TRBD1 (5 bases). The length of the CDR3 is 14 residues. Trimming shortened V by 6 bases and J by 8 bases, and 16 bases separated the two germline ends. Germline V gene sequence: CDR1 LGHDT, CDR2 YNNKEL (reference sequence). The CDR3 region has the DNA TGTGCCAGCAGTCGCAGGGATTCTGGGGAAAAACTGTTTTTT. Its translation: CASSRRDSGEKLFF. The whole variable domain, remainder taken from reference TRBV3-1 and TRBJ1-4, is DTAVSQTPKYLVTQMGNDKSIKCEQNLGHDTMYWYKQDSKKFLKIMFSYNNKELIINETVPNRFSPKSPDKAHLNLHINSLELGDSAVYFCASSRRDSGEKLFFGSGTQLSVL.

The rearrangement uses TRBV6-5 and TRBJ2-2; 7 bases are shared with TRBD2. CDR3 size: 16 residues. Germline V gives CDR1 MNHEY, CDR2 SVGAGI. Trimming took 2 bases from V and 1 from J; bases not matched to a gene: 4. For the CDR3, the DNA is TGTGCCAGCAGTTACCTAGCGGTAGGGAACACCGGGGAGCTGTTTTTT. Translation gives CASSYLAVGNTGELFF.

This clonotype was seen more than once but under ten times. This chain connects TRBV7-6 to TRBJ2-5, with TRBD1 as a possible D gene (5 bases). CDR1 SGHVS and CDR2 FNYEAQ come from the germline V gene. The CDR3 runs to 13 residues. V was pared by 5 bases and J by 7 bases, with 14 bases between. CDR3 sequence reads: CASSPRELGTQYF. The CDR3 region has the DNA TGTGCCAGCAGCCCCAGGGAATTGGGGACCCAGTACTTC.

J is TRBJ2-1 and V is TRBV20-1; 9 nucleotides match TRBD1. V was pared by 6 bases and J by 3 bases, with 9 bases of the junction left unmatched. The CDR3 length is 15 residues. Germline V CDR1 and CDR2: DFQATT, SNEGSKA (reference sequence). The CDR3 sequence is CSANKPGQGYNEQFF. Here the CDR3 DNA reads TGCAGTGCCAACAAACCGGGACAGGGCTACAATGAGCAGTTCTTC.

The chain joins TRBV4-1 to TRBJ2-2; D is possibly TRBD2 (5 bases). CDR3 length: 15 amino acids. Trimming shortened V by 1 base and J by 7 bases, and 13 bases separated the two germline ends. Germline values: CDR1 MGHRA, CDR2 YSYEKL. CDR3 sequence reads: CASSQGETLVGELFF. The CDR3 region has the DNA TGCGCCAGCAGCCAAGGGGAGACCCTGGTCGGGGAGCTGTTTTTT.

The chain carries TRBV11-2 and TRBJ2-5, with 9 bases lining up with TRBD2. The CDR3 consists of 15 residues. The J segment lost 1 base and the V segment lost 1 base, leaving 1 base of the junction unmatched. Germline CDR1 is SGHAT and CDR2 is FQNNGV. CDR3 sequence: CASSLGGGAQETQYF. CDR3 DNA: TGTGCCAGCAGCTTAGGCGGGGGGGCCCAAGAGACCCAGTACTTC. The variable domain in full, completed from reference TRBV11-2 and TRBJ2-5, reads EAGVAQSPRYKIIEKRQSVAFWCNPISGHATLYWYQQILGQGPKLLIQFQNNGVVDDSQLPKDRFSAERLKGVDSTLKIQPAKLEDSAVYLCASSLGGGAQETQYFGPGTRLLVL.

This chain links TRBV19 with TRBJ2-1; 7 nucleotides align to TRBD2. Germline V gives CDR1 LNHDA, CDR2 SQIVND (reference sequence). The CDR3 contains 11 residues. With 5 bases clipped from V and 9 bases from J, the junction kept 1 base outside the gene matches. The CDR3, as DNA: TGTGCCAGTAGTGGACTAGGTGAGCAGTTCTTC. It encodes CASSGLGEQFF.